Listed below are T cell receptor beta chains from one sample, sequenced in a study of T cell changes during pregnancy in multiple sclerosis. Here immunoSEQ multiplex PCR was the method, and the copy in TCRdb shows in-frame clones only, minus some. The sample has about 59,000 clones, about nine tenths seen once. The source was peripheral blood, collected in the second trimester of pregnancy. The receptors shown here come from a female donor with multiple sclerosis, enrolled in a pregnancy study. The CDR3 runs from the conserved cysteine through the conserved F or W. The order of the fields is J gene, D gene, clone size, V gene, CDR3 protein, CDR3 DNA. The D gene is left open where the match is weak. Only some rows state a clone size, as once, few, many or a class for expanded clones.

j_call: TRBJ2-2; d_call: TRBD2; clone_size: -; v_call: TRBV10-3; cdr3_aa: CAISGAGDTGELFF; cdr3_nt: TGTGCCATCAGTGGGGCGGGGGATACCGGGGAGCTGTTTTTT
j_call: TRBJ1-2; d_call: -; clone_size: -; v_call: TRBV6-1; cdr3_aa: CASSEEGMGGYGYTF; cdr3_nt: TGTGCCAGCAGTGAAGAGGGGATGGGGGGTTATGGCTACACCTTC
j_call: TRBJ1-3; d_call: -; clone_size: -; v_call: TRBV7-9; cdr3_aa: CASSYQTAGNTIYF; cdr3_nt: TGTGCCAGCAGCTACCAGACAGCTGGAAACACCATATATTTT
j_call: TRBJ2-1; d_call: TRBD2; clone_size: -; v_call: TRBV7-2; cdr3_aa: CASSLQAGGYNEQFF; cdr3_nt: TGTGCCAGCAGCTTACAAGCGGGGGGCTACAATGAGCAGTTCTTC
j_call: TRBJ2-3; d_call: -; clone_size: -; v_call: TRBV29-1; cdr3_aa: CSVVVGPSDTQYF; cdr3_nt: TGCAGCGTTGTTGTGGGGCCATCGGATACGCAGTATTTT
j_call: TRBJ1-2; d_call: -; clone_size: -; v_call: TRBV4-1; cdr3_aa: CASSLSRIATDGYTF; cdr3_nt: TGCGCCAGCAGCTTGTCCCGAATTGCGACAGATGGCTACACCTTC
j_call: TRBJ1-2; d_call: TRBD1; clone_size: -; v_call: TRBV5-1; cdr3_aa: CASSLRTGDTYGYTF; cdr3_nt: TGCGCCAGCAGCCTGAGGACAGGGGACACCTATGGCTACACCTTC
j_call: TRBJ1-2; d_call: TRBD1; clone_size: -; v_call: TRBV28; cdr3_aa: CASSFGQGGGYTF; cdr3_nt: TGTGCCAGCAGTTTTGGACAGGGTGGTGGCTACACCTTC
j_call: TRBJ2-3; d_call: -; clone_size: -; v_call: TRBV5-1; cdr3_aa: CASSLAGHTTDTQYF; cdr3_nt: TGCGCCAGCAGCTTGGCAGGACATACCACAGATACGCAGTATTTT
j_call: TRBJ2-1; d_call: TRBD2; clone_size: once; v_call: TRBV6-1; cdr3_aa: CASEVGGANEQFF; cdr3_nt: TGTGCCAGCGAGGTCGGGGGGGCCAATGAGCAGTTCTTC
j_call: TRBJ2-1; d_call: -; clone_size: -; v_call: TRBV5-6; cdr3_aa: CASSLVRVGNNEQFF; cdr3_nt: TGTGCCAGCAGCTTGGTCAGGGTGGGTAACAATGAGCAGTTCTTC
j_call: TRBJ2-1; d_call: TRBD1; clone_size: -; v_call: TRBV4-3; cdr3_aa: CASSQMTGIGIYNEQFF; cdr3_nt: TGCGCCAGCAGCCAGATGACAGGGATCGGTATCTACAATGAGCAGTTCTTC
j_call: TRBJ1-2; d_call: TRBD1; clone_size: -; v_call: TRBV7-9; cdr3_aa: CASSLSQGIYGYTF; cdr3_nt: TGTGCCAGCAGCTTATCACAGGGGATCTATGGCTACACCTTC
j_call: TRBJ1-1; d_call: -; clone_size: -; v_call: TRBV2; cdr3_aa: CASVLTTYTEAFF; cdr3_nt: TGTGCCAGTGTACTGACAACCTACACTGAAGCTTTCTTT
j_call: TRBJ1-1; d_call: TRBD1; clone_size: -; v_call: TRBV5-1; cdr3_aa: CASSETGGAYTEAFF; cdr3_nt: TGCGCCAGCAGCGAAACAGGGGGCGCTTACACTGAAGCTTTCTTT
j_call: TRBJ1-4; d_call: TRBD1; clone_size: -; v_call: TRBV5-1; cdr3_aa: CASSPGDRGRGEKLFF; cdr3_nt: TGCGCCAGCAGCCCGGGCGACAGGGGCAGAGGGGAAAAACTGTTTTTT
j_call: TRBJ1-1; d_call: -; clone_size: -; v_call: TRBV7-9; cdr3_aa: CASSLQENTEAFF; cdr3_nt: TGTGCCAGCAGCCTGCAGGAAAACACTGAAGCTTTCTTT
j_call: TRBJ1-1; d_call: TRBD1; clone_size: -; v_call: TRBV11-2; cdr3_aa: CASSFTTGTNTEAFF; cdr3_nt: TGTGCCAGCAGCTTCACGACAGGGACGAACACTGAAGCTTTCTTT
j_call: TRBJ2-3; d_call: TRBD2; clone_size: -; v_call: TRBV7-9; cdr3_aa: CASSLRGEEDTQYF; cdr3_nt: TGTGCCAGCAGCTTACGGGGGGAGGAAGATACGCAGTATTTT
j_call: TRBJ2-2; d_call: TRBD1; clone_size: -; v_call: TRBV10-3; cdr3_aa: CAISVGTATGELFF; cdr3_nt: TGTGCCATCAGTGTCGGGACAGCCACCGGGGAGCTGTTTTTT
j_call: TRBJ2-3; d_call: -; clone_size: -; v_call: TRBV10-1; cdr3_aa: CASSVYRSGADTQYF; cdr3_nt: TGCGCCAGCAGTGTGTATCGCTCGGGGGCAGATACGCAGTATTTT
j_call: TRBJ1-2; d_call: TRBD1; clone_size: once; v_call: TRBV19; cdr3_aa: CASSPRTGGGLYGYTF; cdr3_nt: TGTGCCAGTAGTCCGCGGACAGGGGGAGGTTTGTATGGCTACACCTTC
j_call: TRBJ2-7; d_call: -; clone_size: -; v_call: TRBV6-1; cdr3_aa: CASSGRSGGEQYF; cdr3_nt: TGTGCCAGCAGTGGAAGGAGCGGCGGCGAGCAGTACTTC
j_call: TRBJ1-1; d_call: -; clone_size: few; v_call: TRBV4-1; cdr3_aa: CASSGPLKNTEAFF; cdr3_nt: TGCGCCAGCTCAGGGCCTCTGAAAAACACTGAAGCTTTCTTT
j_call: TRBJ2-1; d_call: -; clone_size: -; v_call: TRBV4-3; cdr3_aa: CASSQDGHGWDNEQFF; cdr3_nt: TGCGCCAGCAGCCAGGACGGACATGGGTGGGACAATGAGCAGTTCTTC
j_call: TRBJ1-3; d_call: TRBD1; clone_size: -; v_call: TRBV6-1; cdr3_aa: CASSGDRDALSGNTIYF; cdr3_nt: TGTGCCAGCAGTGGAGACAGGGATGCTCTCTCTGGAAACACCATATATTTT
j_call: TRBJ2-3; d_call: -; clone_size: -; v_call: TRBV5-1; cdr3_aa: CASSRGDRRTDTQYF; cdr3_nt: TGCGCCAGCAGCCGAGGCGACAGACGCACAGATACGCAGTATTTT
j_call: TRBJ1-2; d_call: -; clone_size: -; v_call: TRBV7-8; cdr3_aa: CASSSWAQGMVYGYTF; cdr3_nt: TGTGCCAGCAGCTCCTGGGCCCAGGGTATGGTCTATGGCTACACCTTC
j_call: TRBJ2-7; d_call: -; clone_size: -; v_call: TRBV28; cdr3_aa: CASSRALYEQYF; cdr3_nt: TGTGCCAGCTCTAGAGCCCTCTACGAGCAGTACTTC
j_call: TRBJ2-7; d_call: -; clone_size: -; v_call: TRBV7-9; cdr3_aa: CASRSGHLYEQYF; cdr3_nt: TGTGCCAGTCGATCGGGACACTTATACGAGCAGTACTTC
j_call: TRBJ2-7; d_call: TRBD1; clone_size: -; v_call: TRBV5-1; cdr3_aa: CASSLTGAVTYEQYF; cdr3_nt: TGCGCCAGCAGCCTCACAGGGGCTGTTACCTACGAGCAGTACTTC
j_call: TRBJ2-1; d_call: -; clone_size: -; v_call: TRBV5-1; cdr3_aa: CASSLGPRQGRNEQFF; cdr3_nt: TGCGCCAGCAGCTTAGGCCCAAGGCAGGGAAGGAATGAGCAGTTCTTC
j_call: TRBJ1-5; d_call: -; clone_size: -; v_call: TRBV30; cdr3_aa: CAWSSGNNQPQHF; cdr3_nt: TGTGCCTGGAGTTCAGGGAACAATCAGCCCCAGCATTTT
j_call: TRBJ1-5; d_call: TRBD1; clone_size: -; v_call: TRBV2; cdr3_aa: CASSYTGASNQPQHF; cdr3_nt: TGTGCCAGCAGTTACACAGGGGCTAGCAATCAGCCCCAGCATTTT
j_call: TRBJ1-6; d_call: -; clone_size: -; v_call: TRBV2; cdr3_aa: CASSGTAQNSPLHF; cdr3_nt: TGTGCCAGCAGTGGGACAGCACAAAATTCACCCCTCCACTTT
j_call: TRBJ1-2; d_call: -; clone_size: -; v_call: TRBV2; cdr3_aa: CASREGYDGYTF; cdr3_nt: TGTGCCAGCAGGGAGGGGTATGATGGCTACACCTTC
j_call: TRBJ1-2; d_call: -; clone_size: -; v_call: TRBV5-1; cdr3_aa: CASSTSRGDGGYTF; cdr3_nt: TGCGCCAGCAGCACCTCCCGCGGCGATGGTGGCTACACCTTC
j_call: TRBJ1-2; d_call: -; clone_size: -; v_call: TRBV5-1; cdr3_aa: CASSLTSTNYGYTF; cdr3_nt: TGCGCCAGCAGCTTGACAAGTACTAACTATGGCTACACCTTC
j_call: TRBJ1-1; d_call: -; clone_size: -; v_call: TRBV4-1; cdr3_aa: CASSQGWAEAFF; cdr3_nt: TGCGCCAGCAGCCAAGGGTGGGCGGAAGCTTTCTTT
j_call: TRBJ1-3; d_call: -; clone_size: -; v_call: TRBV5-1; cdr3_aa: CASSLDQNTIYF; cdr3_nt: TGCGCCAGCAGCTTGGATCAGAATACCATATATTTT
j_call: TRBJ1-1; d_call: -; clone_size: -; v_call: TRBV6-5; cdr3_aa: CASSQGSSEAFF; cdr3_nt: TGTGCCAGCAGTCAGGGTTCGTCTGAAGCTTTCTTT
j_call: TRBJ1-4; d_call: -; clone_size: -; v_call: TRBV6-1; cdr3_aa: CASARNFATNEKLFF; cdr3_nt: TGTGCCAGCGCAAGAAACTTTGCAACTAATGAAAAACTGTTTTTT
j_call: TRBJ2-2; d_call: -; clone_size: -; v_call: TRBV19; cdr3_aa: CASSIRQGGTGELFF; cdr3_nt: TGTGCCAGTAGTATTAGGCAGGGGGGCACCGGGGAGCTGTTTTTT
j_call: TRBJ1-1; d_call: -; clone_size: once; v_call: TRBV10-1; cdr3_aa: CASSLGPYTEAFF; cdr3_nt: TGCGCCAGCAGTCTGGGGCCTTACACTGAAGCTTTCTTT
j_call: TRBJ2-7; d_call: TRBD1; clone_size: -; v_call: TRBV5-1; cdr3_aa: CASSWQGQGSYEQYF; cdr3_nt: TGCGCCAGCAGCTGGCAGGGACAGGGTTCCTACGAGCAGTACTTC
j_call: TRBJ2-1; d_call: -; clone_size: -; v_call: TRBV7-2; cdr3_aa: CASSIRARGWSEQFF; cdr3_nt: TGTGCCAGCAGCATCCGAGCTAGGGGGTGGTCTGAGCAGTTCTTC
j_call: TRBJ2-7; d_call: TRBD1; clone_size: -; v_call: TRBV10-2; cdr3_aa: CASSGTGNYYEQYF; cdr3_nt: TGCGCCAGCAGTGGGACAGGGAACTACTACGAGCAGTACTTC
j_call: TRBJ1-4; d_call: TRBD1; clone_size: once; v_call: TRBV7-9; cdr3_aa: CASSLEGAWNEKLFF; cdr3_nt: TGTGCCAGCAGCTTAGAGGGGGCCTGGAATGAAAAACTGTTTTTT
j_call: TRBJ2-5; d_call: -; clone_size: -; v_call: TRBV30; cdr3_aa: CAWAPDNQETQYF; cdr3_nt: TGTGCCTGGGCACCCGACAACCAAGAGACCCAGTACTTC